Detailed here is one T cell receptor (beta chain). The target antigen is unknown. TCRdb's table, derived via immunoSEQ multiplex PCR, lists solely in-frame clones and lacks some. The profile shows hundreds of thousands of clones, around 90% of them singletons. Treatment described: some 20 received Ad26.COV2.S at low or high dose, single or two shots; roughly five received placebo; per-sample allocation not given. Vaccine and placebo recipients were sampled on day 63 after the first injection. It was Wuhan-strain SARS-CoV-2 spike that the Ad26 vaccine vector expressed. The sample is drawn from a study of Ad26.COV2.S vaccination and SARS-CoV-2 variants. The overall study: Ad26.COV2.S given intramuscularly, once or twice 56 days apart. Whole-study results and caveats: Post-vaccination breadth of spike-specific CD8+ and CD4+ T cell responses was reportedly substantial.

V trimming: 4 bases; J trimming: 6 bases; junction bases outside the gene matches: 3. In germline, CDR1 is LGHDT, CDR2 YNNKEL (reference sequence). CDR3 length: 14 amino acids. The chain carries TRBV3-1 (or the pseudogene TRBV3-2) and TRBJ2-2; TRBD2 aligns across 9 bases. The sample in question was peripheral blood, obtained in a trial of Ad26.COV2.S vaccine versus placebo. The sequence was obtained from a person aged 18-60 years who received the Ad26.COV2.S COVID-19 vaccine or a placebo. CDR3 loop: CASSPTSGPGELFF. The CDR3 DNA sequence: TGTGCCAGCAGCCCAACTAGCGGGCCCGGGGAGCTGTTTTTT.